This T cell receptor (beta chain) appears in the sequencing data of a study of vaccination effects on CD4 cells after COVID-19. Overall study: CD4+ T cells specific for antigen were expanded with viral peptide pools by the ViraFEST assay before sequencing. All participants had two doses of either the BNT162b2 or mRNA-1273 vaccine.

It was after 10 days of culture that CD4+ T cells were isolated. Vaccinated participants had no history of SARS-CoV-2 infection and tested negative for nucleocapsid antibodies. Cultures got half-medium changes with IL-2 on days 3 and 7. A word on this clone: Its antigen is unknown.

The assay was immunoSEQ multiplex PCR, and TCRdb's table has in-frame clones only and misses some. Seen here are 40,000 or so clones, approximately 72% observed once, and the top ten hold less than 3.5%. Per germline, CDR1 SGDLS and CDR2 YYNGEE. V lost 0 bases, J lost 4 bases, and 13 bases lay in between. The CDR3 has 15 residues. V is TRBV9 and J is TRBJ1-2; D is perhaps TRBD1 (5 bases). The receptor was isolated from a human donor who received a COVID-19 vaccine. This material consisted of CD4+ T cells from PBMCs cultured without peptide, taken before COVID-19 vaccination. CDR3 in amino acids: CASSVDPQGVYGYTF. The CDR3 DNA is TGTGCCAGCAGCGTAGACCCGCAGGGCGTCTATGGCTACACCTTC.